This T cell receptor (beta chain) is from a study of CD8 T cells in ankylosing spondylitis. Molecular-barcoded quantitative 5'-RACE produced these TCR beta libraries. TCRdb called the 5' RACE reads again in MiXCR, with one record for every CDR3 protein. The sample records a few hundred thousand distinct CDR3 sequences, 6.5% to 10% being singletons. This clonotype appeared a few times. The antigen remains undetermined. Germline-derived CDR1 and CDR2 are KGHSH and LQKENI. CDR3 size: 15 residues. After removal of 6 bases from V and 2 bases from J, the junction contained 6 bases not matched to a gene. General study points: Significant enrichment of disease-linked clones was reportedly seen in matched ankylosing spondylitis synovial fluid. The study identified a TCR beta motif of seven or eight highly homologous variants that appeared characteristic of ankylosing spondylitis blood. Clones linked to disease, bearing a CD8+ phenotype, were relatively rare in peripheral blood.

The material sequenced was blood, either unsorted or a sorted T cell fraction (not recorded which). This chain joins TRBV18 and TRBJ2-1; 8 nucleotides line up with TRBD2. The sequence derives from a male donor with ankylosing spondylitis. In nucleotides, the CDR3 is TGTGCCAGCTCCCCCAGCGGGAGAACCTACAATGAGCAGTTCTTC. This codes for CASSPSGRTYNEQFF.